The clone carrying this TCR beta chain has a single count. The sample belongs to a study of CD8+ T cells in alopecia areata. Treatment reported: oral pan-JAK inhibitor, 5-10 mg twice daily. Extraction and reverse transcription of RNA yielded cDNA as the sequencing template. The protocol was immunoSEQ multiplex PCR, while the TCRdb copy is restricted to in-frame clones and leaves out a portion. The sample has 160,000 or so clones, 58% seen once. This TCR was sampled from a human donor with alopecia areata. The source was CD4+ T cells sorted from blood, collected at approximately week 60, from a patient treated with tofacitinib.

The CDR3 DNA sequence: TGCAGCGTCCTCCGGGGGGGCATGACAGATACGCAGTATTTT. Its translation: CSVLRGGMTDTQYF. The chain couples TRBV29-1 to TRBJ2-3, with TRBD2 identical over 8 bases. The CDR3 length is 14 residues. V was pared by 6 bases and J by 3 bases, with 8 bases of the junction left unmatched. Germline V CDR1 and CDR2: SQVTM, ANQGSEA.